This TCR beta chain was identified during a study of T cells in Graves' hyperthyroidism and ophthalmopathy. Study results and limitations: Appearing also in blood were most of the thyroid clonotypes expanded above 0.001.

Amplified TCR beta CDR3 regions came from RNA transcripts. The study used the HTBI primer set for a first-round RT-PCR of the TCR CDR3. TCRdb reanalysed the multiplex PCR reads using MiXCR and keeps one entry per CDR3 protein. Among 400,000 or so distinct CDR3 sequences listed, over 13% were seen once. The CDR3 runs to 15 residues. Trimming removed 0 bases from V and 5 bases from J, with 13 bases in between. Germline V gene data show CDR1 as LNHDA and CDR2 as SQIVND (reference sequence). In this sample, this clonotype turned up many times. What it binds is unknown. The source is a man aged 50-59 years with Graves' ophthalmopathy. Sequencing used blood. This rearrangement joins TRBV19 to TRBJ2-5, with TRBD2 as a possible D gene (5 bases). The DNA for the CDR3 is TGTGCCAGTAGTATAGATCGAACACGGAGGGAGACCCAGTACTTC. Protein sequence: CASSIDRTRRETQYF.